The 19 T cell receptor beta chains below were found in one sample sequenced in a study of CD8 T cells in ankylosing spondylitis. A single record per CDR3 protein comes from TCRdb applying MiXCR to the 5' RACE reads. The sample includes roughly 150,000 distinct CDR3 sequences, around 32% seen only once; the top ten take 6%. Sequences were obtained from synovial fluid, either unsorted or a sorted T cell fraction (not recorded which). Receptor source: a male donor with ankylosing spondylitis.

The chain couples TRBV6-1 to TRBJ1-4; no firm D call. CDR3 length: 14 residues. Germline V gives CDR1 MNHNS, CDR2 SASEGT. Between the trimmed V and J ends, which lost 7 bases and 8 bases, there was a span of 17 bases. The CDR3 DNA reads as TGTGCCAGCACCAGGTCCTGGGGAGAAGAAAAACTGTTTTTT. This encodes CASTRSWGEEKLFF.

This chain links TRBV7-3 with TRBJ1-1; D is possibly TRBD1 (5 bases). In germline, CDR1 is SGHTA, CDR2 FQGTGA. This CDR3 is built from 20 residues. V was trimmed by 5 bases and J by 1 base, leaving 29 bases between them. The CDR3 loop is CASSALVGGREPTWNTEAFF. CDR3 nucleotides: TGTGCCAGCAGCGCACTAGTGGGGGGAAGGGAACCAACCTGGAACACTGAAGCTTTCTTT.

This clonotype was seen at least ten times. This chain links TRBV29-1 with TRBJ2-5; D not resolved. Germline lookup yields CDR1 SQVTM and CDR2 ANQGSEA. The CDR3 is 13 residues long. The V gene lost 6 bases and the J gene lost 4 bases, with 15 bases spanning the gap. The CDR3 nucleotides read TGCAGCGTCCCCGAAGGGCCCACAGAGACCCAGTACTTC. Translating gives CSVPEGPTETQYF.

The genes are TRBV15 and TRBJ2-2; D gene ambiguous. The germline gives CDR1 LNHNV, CDR2 YYDKDF (reference sequence). V dropped 3 bases and J dropped 5 bases, with 7 bases sitting between them. The length of the CDR3 is 13 residues. Written as DNA, the CDR3 is TGTGCCACCAGCAGGGACCTTACCGGGGAGCTGTTTTTT. Amino acid sequence: CATSRDLTGELFF.

This clonotype was observed a handful of times. The chain recombines TRBV10-3 with TRBJ2-5; TRBD1 agrees at 9 bases. Trimming cost V 3 bases and J 2 bases; bases outside gene matches: 4. The V gene's germline CDR1 is ENHRY and CDR2 SYGVKD. The CDR3 contains 15 residues. CDR3 in DNA: TGTGCCATCAGTGATCAGGGACAGGGTCAAGAGACCCAGTACTTC. Amino acids: CAISDQGQGQETQYF.

J is TRBJ2-2 and V is TRBV4-3; D not resolved. Trimming took 4 bases from V and 4 from J, leaving 10 bases between them. The CDR3 covers 14 residues. Per the germline V gene, CDR1 is LGHNA and CDR2 is YSLEER. The CDR3 DNA reads as TGCGCCAGCAGCCGGGCCCTCCGCACCGGGGAGCTGTTTTTT. It is translated as CASSRALRTGELFF.

The chain combines TRBV29-1 with TRBJ1-4, with D hard to call. The CDR3 runs 14 residues. V gave up 3 bases and J gave up 0 bases, with 8 bases separating them. Germline V gene sequence: CDR1 SQVTM, CDR2 ANQGSEA. The CDR3 nucleotides read TGCAGCGTTGATGACCCAGCAACTAATGAAAAACTGTTTTTT. Amino acid sequence: CSVDDPATNEKLFF.

CDR3 DNA sequence: TGTGCCAGCAGCAGGGACAGCACTGAAGCTTTCTTT. It yields the protein CASSRDSTEAFF. The V call is TRBV7-6, the J call TRBJ1-1; 7 bases line up with TRBD1. V lost 5 bases, J lost 4 bases, and 1 base stayed unmatched. Germline V gives CDR1 SGHVS, CDR2 FNYEAQ. The CDR3 has 12 residues.

This clonotype has ten or more counts. The chain couples TRBV7-8 to TRBJ2-4, with 8 positions matching TRBD2. This CDR3 contains 19 residues. J lost 0 bases, V lost 3 bases, and 13 bases had no gene match. Per germline, CDR1 SGHVS and CDR2 FQNEAQ. The CDR3 sequence is CASSLAAGGGSLAKNIQYF. CDR3 sequence (DNA): TGTGCCAGCAGCTTGGCGGCGGGAGGAGGATCACTAGCCAAAAACATTCAGTACTTC.

This clonotype was found many times. The chain combines TRBV28 with TRBJ1-5; the D is unclear. The CDR3 consists of 15 residues. Germline CDR1 reads MDHEN; CDR2 reads SYDVKM. V lost 5 bases to trimming and J lost 5 bases, with 16 bases between them. The CDR3 loop reads CASSPRGGPDQPQHF. In DNA form, the CDR3 reads TGTGCCAGCAGTCCCCGCGGAGGACCAGATCAGCCCCAGCATTTT.

This clonotype was counted between two and nine times. This rearrangement joins TRBV7-9 to TRBJ2-5, with unresolved D. The germline gives CDR1 SEHNR, CDR2 FQNEAQ (reference sequence). The CDR3 covers 13 residues. The ends were cut back, 1 base at V and 4 bases at J, with 7 bases in the middle. The DNA for the CDR3 is TGTGCCAGCAGCTTAGAGGTGGGAGAGACCCAGTACTTC. The encoded protein is CASSLEVGETQYF. Full variable domain (missing parts from reference TRBV7-9 and TRBJ2-5): DTGVSQNPRHKITKRGQNVTFRCDPISEHNRLYWYRQTLGQGPEFLTYFQNEAQLEKSRLLSDRFSAERPKGSFSTLEIQRTEQGDSAMYLCASSLEVGETQYFGPGTRLLVL.

This clonotype was detected a few times. This chain uses TRBV6-5 with TRBJ1-6, with D uncertain. CDR1 and CDR2 from the germline V gene are MNHEY and SVGAGI. The CDR3 runs 16 residues. Trimming pared 2 bases from V and 9 bases from J, leaving 17 bases between. CDR3 in DNA: TGTGCCAGCAGTTACGATGTGGGTCAGGTCGGTTCACCCCTCCACTTT. This sequence encodes CASSYDVGQVGSPLHF.

This clonotype was seen only a few times. The chain couples TRBV20-1 to TRBJ1-1; D is ambiguous. Germline loops: CDR1 DFQATT, CDR2 SNEGSKA (reference sequence). The CDR3 covers 14 residues. V was pared by 1 base and J by 0 bases, with 9 bases between. CDR3 coding DNA: TGCAGTGCTAGAGCCCCCAAGATGAACACTGAAGCTTTCTTT. Its protein product is CSARAPKMNTEAFF.

The chain combines TRBV6-4 with TRBJ1-1, with D uncertain. Trimming stripped 0 bases from V and 3 bases from J, with 14 bases between. Germline CDR1 and CDR2: MRHNA and SNTAGT. The CDR3 is 16 residues long. DNA for the CDR3: TGTGCCAGCAGTGACTCTGATAGGTCCCTCGACACTGAAGCTTTCTTT. Translating it yields CASSDSDRSLDTEAFF.

This clonotype was found a few times. The V call is TRBV5-1, the J call TRBJ1-1; 7 bases line up with TRBD1. After removal of 4 bases from V and 5 bases from J, the junction contained 5 bases not matched to a gene. The CDR3 consists of 13 residues. Germline assignment: CDR1 SGHRS and CDR2 YFSETQ. Here the CDR3 DNA reads TGCGCCAGCAGCCTGGGGGACAGAACTGAAGCTTTCTTT. It encodes CASSLGDRTEAFF.

This clonotype was recorded at least ten times. This chain joins TRBV5-1 and TRBJ2-7, with a tentative D call TRBD1 (6 bases). V was trimmed by 5 bases and J by 0 bases, leaving 15 bases between them. There are 15 residues in the CDR3. Germline V gene sequence: CDR1 SGHRS, CDR2 YFSETQ. The CDR3 loop is CASREVWTASYEQYF. CDR3 bases: TGCGCCAGCAGAGAGGTTTGGACAGCCTCCTACGAGCAGTACTTC.

The chain has TRBV13 and TRBJ2-2; 11 nucleotides match TRBD2. J gave up 7 bases and V 4 bases, and 8 bases lay outside the gene matches. Germline assignment: CDR1 PRHDT and CDR2 FYEKMQ (reference sequence). The CDR3 has 16 amino acids. DNA for the CDR3: TGTGCCAGCAGCTCTCGACTAGCGGGATCGATCGGGGAGCTGTTTTTT. Translating gives CASSSRLAGSIGELFF.

V gene TRBV5-1 combines with J gene TRBJ2-2; 9 nucleotides match TRBD2. The trim removed 0 bases at V and 4 bases at J, leaving 4 bases unmatched. CDR3 length equals 16 residues. Germline assignment: CDR1 SGHRS and CDR2 YFSETQ. CDR3 sequence reads: CASSLVPSGATGELFF. As DNA, the CDR3 is TGCGCCAGCAGCTTGGTTCCTAGCGGGGCCACCGGGGAGCTGTTTTTT.

The J gene is TRBJ2-6, the V gene TRBV20-1; D unresolved. V lost 6 bases, J lost 0 bases, and 0 bases lay in between. Germline V lookup: CDR1 DFQATT, CDR2 SNEGSKA (reference sequence). The length of the CDR3 is 11 residues. The CDR3 nucleotides read TGCAGTGCCTCTGGGGCCAACGTCCTGACTTTC. It encodes CSASGANVLTF.